This TCR beta chain was sequenced during a study of control samples from healthy donors and cancer patients. J lost 3 bases, V lost 6 bases, and 7 bases had no gene match. In germline, CDR1 is SNHLY, CDR2 FYNNEI. This CDR3 has 14 amino acids. Produced via immunoSEQ multiplex PCR; TCRdb's table is partial and in-frame only. The repertoire consists of 40,000 to 60,000 clones, with 88% occurring once and the leading ten covering roughly 43%. V and J are TRBV2 and TRBJ2-7; TRBD1 matches 8 bases. The receptor was isolated from a man aged 45 to 65 with head and neck cancer. Sequencing input: PBMCs. CDR3 sequence: CASSFEQGGYEQYF. CDR3 bases: TGTGCCAGCAGCTTCGAACAGGGGGGCTACGAGCAGTACTTC.